This TCR beta chain was sequenced for a study of cytomegalovirus exposure and HLA in healthy donors. PCR primers comprised 60 Vbeta and 13 Jbeta primers. Assay: immunoSEQ multiplex PCR; the TCRdb copy retains only in-frame clones and omits some. The data contain approximately 180,000 clones, about three quarters of them seen just once; the ten biggest clones take up 1.4%. Germline V CDR1 and CDR2: SSHAT, FNYEAQ (reference sequence). Deletions cut 4 bases from V and 1 base from J, with 8 bases between. The CDR3 covers 13 residues. The chain links TRBV7-7 to TRBJ2-7, with a tentative D call TRBD1 (6 bases). The sequenced material came from PBMCs. The sequence came from a woman in her thirties in good health and CMV-seropositive. The CDR3 spells CASSSGESYEQYF. CDR3 coding DNA: TGTGCCAGCAGCTCAGGGGAATCCTACGAGCAGTACTTC. Filled out from reference TRBV7-7 and TRBJ2-7, the complete variable domain reads GAGVSQSPRYKVTKRGQDVTLRCDPISSHATLYWYQQALGQGPEFLTYFNYEAQPDKSGLPSDRFSAERPEGSISTLTIQRTEQRDSAMYRCASSSGESYEQYFGPGTRLTVT.